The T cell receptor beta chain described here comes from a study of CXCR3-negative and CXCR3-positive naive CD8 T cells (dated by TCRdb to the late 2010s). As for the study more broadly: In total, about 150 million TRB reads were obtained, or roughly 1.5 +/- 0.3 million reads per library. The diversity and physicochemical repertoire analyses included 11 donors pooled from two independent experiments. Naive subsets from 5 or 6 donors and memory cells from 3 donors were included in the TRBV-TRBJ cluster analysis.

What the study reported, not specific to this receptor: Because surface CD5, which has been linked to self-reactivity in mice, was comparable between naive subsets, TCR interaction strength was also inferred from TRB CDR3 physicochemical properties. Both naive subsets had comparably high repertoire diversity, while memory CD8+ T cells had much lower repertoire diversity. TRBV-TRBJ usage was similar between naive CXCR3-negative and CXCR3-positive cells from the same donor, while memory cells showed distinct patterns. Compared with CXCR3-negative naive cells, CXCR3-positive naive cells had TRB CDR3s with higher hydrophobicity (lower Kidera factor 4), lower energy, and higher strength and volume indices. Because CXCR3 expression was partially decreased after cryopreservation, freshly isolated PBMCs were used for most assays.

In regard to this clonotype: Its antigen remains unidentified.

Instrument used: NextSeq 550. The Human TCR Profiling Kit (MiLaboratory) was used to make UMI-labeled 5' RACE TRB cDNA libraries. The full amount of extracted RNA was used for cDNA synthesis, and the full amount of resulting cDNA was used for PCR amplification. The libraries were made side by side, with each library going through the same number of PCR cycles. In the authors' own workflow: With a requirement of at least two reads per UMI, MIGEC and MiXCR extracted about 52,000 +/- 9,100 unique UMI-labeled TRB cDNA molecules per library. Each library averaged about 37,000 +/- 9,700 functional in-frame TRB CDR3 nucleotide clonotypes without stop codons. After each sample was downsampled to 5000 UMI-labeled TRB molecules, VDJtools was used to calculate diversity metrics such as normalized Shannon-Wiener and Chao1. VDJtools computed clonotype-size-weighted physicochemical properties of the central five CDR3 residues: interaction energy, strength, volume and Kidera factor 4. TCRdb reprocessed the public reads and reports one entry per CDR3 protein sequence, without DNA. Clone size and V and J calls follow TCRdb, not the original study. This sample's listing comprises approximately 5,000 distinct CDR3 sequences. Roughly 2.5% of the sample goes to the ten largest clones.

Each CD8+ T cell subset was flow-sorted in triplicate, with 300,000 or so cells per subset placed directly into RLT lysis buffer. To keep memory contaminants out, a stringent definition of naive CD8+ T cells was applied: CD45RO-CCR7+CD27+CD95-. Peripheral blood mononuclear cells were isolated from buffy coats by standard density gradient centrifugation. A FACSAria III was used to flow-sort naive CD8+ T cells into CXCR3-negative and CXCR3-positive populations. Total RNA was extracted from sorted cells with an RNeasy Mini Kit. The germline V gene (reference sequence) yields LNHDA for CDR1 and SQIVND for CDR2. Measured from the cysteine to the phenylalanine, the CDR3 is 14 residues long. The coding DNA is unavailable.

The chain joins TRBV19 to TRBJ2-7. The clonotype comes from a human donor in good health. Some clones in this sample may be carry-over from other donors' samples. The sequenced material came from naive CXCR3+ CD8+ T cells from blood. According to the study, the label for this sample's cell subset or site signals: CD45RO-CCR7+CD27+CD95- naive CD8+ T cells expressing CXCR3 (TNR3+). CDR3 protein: CASSIAGTAYEQYF.